This TCR beta chain was retrieved from a study of T cell changes during pregnancy in multiple sclerosis. The CDR3 covers 15 residues. Germline V CDR1 and CDR2: MDHEN, SYDVKM. With V trimmed by 7 bases and J by 7 bases, 15 bases remained unmatched. The method was immunoSEQ multiplex PCR; TCRdb's version includes in-frame clones alone and lacks a portion of them. Of around 30,000 clones in the sample, 80% to 90% are singletons; the top ten hold 6.9%. Sequenced material: CD8+ T cells from peripheral blood mononuclear cells, taken in the second trimester of pregnancy. This sequence originates from a female donor with multiple sclerosis, enrolled in a pregnancy study. V gene TRBV28 combines with J gene TRBJ2-7, with TRBD2 matching over 8 bases. CDR3 nucleotides: TGTGCCAGCAAATGGGGCGGGACTAGTTCGCCGGAGCAGTACTTC. It translates to CASKWGGTSSPEQYF.